This T cell receptor (beta chain) is drawn from a study of T-cell reconstitution after alpha-beta-depleted transplantation in children. The germline V gene has CDR1 LNHNV and CDR2 YYDKDF (reference sequence). With 0 bases removed from V and 6 bases from J, the gap between germline ends came to 9 bases. The CDR3 length is 13 residues. Study findings and constraints: Reportedly, only several hundred clones from non-depleted graft cells drove alpha-beta T-cell counts at about two months. It was newly produced T cells that mostly accounted for T-cell counts and diversity one year after transplant. There were some patients whose high TCRbeta diversity at day 60 came from surviving recipient T cells and thymic progenitors.

In the case of this clonotype: No antigen is known for it.

TCRbeta library preparation incorporated unique molecular identifiers. One entry per CDR3 protein results from TCRdb running MiXCR on the PCR reads. The table records approximately 800,000 distinct CDR3 sequences, roughly 15% of them present only once. This rearrangement joins TRBV15 to TRBJ2-7; D is uncertain. Source: PBMCs, mostly from graft donor cells, taken 360 days after TCRalphabeta/CD19-depleted stem cell transplant. The receptor comes from a male patient aged 10 to 17 who had a stem cell transplant for acute lymphoblastic leukemia, so the T cells may come from the graft donor. The CDR3 nucleotides are TGTGCCACCAGCAGAGAGGGGTCGGGCGAGCAGTACTTC. The encoded protein is CATSREGSGEQYF.